This T cell receptor beta chain is from a study of graft-versus-host responses after intestinal transplantation. Study information: Grafts that recipients had were multivisceral, liver-intestinal, or isolated intestinal transplants. For 3 to 4 years after anti-thymocyte globulin induction, all recipients took tacrolimus and steroids.

Concerning this clone itself: Its antigen is currently unknown.

Using immunoSEQ multiplex PCR, the repertoire was profiled, and TCRdb retains in-frame clones only, with some absent. Of some 90,000 clones detected, 80% to 95% appear once; the ten largest clones hold approximately 6%. Points from the study as a whole: Circulating GvH clone levels at their peak were associated with HvG declines (early post-transplant). GvH clonotypes were identified within recipient marrow, with a subset emerging first in ileum or blood.

Germline CDR1 and CDR2: MGHRA and YSYEKL. V lost 0 bases and J lost 7; bases outside the gene matches: 5. The CDR3 contains 15 residues. The sequence was obtained from a human donor who received an intestinal transplant. The V and J genes are TRBV4-1 and TRBJ2-1; 8 bases agree with TRBD2. The specimen was unstimulated CD8+ T cells sorted from spleen or lymph node cells, collected before intestinal transplant. The CDR3 DNA reads as TGCGCCAGCAGCCAAGATCGCGGGAGGTGGAATGAGCAGTTCTTC. Amino acids: CASSQDRGRWNEQFF.